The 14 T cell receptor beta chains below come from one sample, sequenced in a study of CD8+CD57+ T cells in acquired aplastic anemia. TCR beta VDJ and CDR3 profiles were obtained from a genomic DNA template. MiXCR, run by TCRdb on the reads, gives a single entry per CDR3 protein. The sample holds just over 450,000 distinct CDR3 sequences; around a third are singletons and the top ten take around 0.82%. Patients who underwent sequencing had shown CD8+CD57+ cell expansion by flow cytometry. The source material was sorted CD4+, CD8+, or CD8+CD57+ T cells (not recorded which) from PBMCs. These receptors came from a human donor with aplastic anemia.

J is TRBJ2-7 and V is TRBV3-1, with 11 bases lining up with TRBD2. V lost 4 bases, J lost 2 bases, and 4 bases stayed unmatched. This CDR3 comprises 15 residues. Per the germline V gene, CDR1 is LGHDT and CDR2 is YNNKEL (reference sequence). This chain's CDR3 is CASSRGLAVTYEQYF. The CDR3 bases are TGTGCCAGCAGCCGGGGACTAGCGGTCACCTACGAGCAGTACTTC.

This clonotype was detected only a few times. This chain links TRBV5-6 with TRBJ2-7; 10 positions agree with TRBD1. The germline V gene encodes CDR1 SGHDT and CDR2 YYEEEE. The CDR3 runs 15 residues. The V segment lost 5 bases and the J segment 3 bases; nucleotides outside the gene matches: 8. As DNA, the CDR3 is TGTGCCAGCAGTTTTCCGGGACAGGGGCTCTACGAGCAGTACTTC. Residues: CASSFPGQGLYEQYF.

The CDR3 sequence is CASSEWQRATNEKLFF. CDR3 in DNA: TGTGCCAGCAGTGAATGGCAGCGCGCAACTAATGAAAAACTGTTTTTT. This chain uses TRBV5-6 with TRBJ1-4; no definite D call. V dropped 5 bases and J dropped 0 bases, with 14 bases sitting between them. The germline V gene encodes CDR1 SGHDT and CDR2 YYEEEE. CDR3 length equals 16 residues.

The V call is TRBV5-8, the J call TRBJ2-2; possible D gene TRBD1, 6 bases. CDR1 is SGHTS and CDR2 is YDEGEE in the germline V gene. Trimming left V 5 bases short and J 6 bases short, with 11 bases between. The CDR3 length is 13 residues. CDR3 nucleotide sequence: TGTGCCAGCAGAAATACAGGGTCCGGGGAGCTGTTTTTT. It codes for CASRNTGSGELFF. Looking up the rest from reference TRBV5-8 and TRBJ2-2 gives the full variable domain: EAGVTQSPTHLIKTRGQQATLRCSPISGHTSVYWYQQALGLGLQFLLWYDEGEERNRGNFPPRFSGRQFPNYSSELNVNALELEDSALYLCASRNTGSGELFFGEGSRLTVL.

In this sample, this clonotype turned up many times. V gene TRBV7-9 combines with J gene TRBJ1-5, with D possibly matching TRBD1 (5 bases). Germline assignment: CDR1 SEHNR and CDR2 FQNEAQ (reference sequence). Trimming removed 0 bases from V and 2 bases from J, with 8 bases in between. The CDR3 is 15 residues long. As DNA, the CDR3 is TGTGCCAGCAGCTTAGCAGGGGCGCGCAATCAGCCCCAGCATTTT. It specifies CASSLAGARNQPQHF.

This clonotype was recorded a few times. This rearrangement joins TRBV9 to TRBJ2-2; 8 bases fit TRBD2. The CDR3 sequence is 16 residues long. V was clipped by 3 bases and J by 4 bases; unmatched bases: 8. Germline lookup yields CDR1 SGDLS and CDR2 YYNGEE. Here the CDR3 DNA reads TGTGCCAGCAGCGGACTAAGCGGGAGTGGCACCGGGGAGCTGTTTTTT. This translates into CASSGLSGSGTGELFF.

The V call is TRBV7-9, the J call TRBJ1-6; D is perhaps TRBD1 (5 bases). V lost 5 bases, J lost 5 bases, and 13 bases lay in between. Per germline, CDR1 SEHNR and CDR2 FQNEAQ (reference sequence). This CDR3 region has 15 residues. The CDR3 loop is CASSQPGTDNSPLHF. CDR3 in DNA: TGTGCCAGCAGCCAGCCCGGGACTGATAATTCACCCCTCCACTTT.

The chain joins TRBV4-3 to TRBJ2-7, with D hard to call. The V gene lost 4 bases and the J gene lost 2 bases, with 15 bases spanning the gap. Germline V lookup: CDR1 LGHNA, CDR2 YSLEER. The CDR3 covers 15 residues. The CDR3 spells CASSRIANTAYEQYF. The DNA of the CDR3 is TGCGCCAGCAGCCGGATTGCCAATACCGCCTACGAGCAGTACTTC.

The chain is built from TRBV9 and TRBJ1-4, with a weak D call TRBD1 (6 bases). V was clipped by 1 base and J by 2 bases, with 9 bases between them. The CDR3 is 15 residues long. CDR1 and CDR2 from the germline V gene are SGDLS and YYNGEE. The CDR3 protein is CASSVFGGTNEKLFF. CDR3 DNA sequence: TGTGCCAGCAGCGTATTTGGGGGCACTAATGAAAAACTGTTTTTT.

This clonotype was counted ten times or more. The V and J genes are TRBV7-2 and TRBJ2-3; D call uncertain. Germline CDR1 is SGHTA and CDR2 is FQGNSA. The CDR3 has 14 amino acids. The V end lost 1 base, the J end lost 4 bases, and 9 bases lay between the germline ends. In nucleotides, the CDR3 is TGTGCCAGCAGCTTAGGGTCTCTGTCAGATACGCAGTATTTT. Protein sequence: CASSLGSLSDTQYF.

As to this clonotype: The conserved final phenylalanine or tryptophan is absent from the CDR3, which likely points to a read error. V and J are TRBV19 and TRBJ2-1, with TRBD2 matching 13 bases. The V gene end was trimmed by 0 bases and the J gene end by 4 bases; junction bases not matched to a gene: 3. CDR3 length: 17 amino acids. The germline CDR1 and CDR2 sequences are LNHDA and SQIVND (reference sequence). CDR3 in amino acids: CASSIETSGGAYNEQFL. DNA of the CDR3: TGTGCCAGTAGTATAGAAACTAGCGGGGGGGCTTACAATGAGCAGTTCCTC.

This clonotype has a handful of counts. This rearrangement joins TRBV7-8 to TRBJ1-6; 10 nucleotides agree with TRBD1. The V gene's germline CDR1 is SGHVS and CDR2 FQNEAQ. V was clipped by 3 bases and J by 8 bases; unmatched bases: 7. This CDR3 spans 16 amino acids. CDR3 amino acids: CASSFTWTGGDSPLHF. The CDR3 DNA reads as TGTGCCAGCAGCTTTACGTGGACAGGGGGAGATTCACCCCTCCACTTT.

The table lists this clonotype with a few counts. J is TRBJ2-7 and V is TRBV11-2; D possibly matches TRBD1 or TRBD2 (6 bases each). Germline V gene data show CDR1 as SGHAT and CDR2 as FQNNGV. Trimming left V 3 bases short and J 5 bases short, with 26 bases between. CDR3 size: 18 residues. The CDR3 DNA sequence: TGTGCCAGCAGCTTTGTTGGGCCCCGGGCAGGGGAGGTACACGAGCAGTACTTC. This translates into CASSFVGPRAGEVHEQYF.

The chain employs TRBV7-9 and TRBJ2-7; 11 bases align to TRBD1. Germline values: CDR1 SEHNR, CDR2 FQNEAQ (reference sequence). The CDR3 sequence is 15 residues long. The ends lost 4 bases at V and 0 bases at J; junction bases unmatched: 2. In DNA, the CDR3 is TGTGCCAGCAGCTCAGGGACAGGGGGCTCCTACGAGCAGTACTTC. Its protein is CASSSGTGGSYEQYF.